This TCR beta chain was recorded in a study of blood T cells in healthy people across ages. The study, taken as a whole, reports: Strong correlation existed between TCR beta diversity and naive T cell percentage.

In regard to this clonotype: Its antigen remains unknown.

PCR was performed a second time for 7 to 11 cycles using a sample-barcoded 5' primer and a J-beta primer mix. TCRdb ran MiXCR on the 5' RACE reads and lists one entry per CDR3 protein. The sample includes fewer than 900,000 distinct CDR3 sequences, roughly 41% of them seen just once. The CDR3 contains 16 residues. CDR1 and CDR2 (germline): SGHRS, YFSETQ. The V gene lost 0 bases and the J gene lost 0 bases, with 11 bases spanning the gap. The V call is TRBV5-1, the J call TRBJ2-3; TRBD2 might be the D (6 bases). The sequenced material came from blood. This clonotype was obtained from a woman aged 55-75 years in good health. The CDR3 region is CASSLGTGASTDTQYF. In nucleotides, the CDR3 is TGCGCCAGCAGCTTGGGTACGGGAGCTAGCACAGATACGCAGTATTTT.